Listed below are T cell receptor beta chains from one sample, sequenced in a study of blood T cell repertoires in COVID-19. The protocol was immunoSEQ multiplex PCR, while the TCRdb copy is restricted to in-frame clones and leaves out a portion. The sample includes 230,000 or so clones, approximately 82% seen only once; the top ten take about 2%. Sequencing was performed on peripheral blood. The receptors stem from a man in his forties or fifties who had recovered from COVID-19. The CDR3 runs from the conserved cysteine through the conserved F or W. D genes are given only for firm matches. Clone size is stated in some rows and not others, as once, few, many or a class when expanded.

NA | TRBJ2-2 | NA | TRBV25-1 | CASSEVANTGELFF | TGTGCCAGCAGTGAAGTAGCGAACACCGGGGAGCTGTTTTTT
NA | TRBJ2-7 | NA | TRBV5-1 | CASSLEQPPFDEQYF | TGCGCCAGCAGCTTGGAACAGCCCCCGTTTGACGAGCAGTACTTC
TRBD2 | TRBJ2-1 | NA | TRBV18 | CASSPKASGRAYEQFF | TGTGCCAGCTCACCAAAGGCCAGCGGGAGGGCCTATGAGCAGTTCTTC
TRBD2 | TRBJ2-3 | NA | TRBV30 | CAWSGPWASGGVRTDTQYF | TGTGCCTGGAGCGGACCCTGGGCTAGCGGGGGGGTTCGAACAGATACGCAGTATTTT
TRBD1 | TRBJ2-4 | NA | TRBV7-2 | CASSLEQGSIQYF | TGTGCCAGCAGCTTAGAACAGGGGAGCATTCAGTACTTC
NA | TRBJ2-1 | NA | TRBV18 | CASSPQGTSSSYNEQFF | TGTGCCAGCTCACCCCAGGGGACGTCGAGCTCCTACAATGAGCAGTTCTTC
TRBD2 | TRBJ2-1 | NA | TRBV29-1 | CSVTSTSGFYNEQFF | TGCAGCGTTACCTCGACTAGCGGGTTCTACAATGAGCAGTTCTTC
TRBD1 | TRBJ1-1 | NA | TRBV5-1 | CASSLAPGQFMNTEAFF | TGCGCCAGCAGCTTGGCTCCGGGACAGTTCATGAACACTGAAGCTTTCTTT
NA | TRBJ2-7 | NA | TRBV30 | CAWSDLGASYEQYF | TGTGCCTGGAGTGACTTGGGCGCGTCCTACGAGCAGTACTTC
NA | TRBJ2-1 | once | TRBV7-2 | CASSLDRAIEQFF | TGTGCCAGCAGCTTAGACAGGGCCATTGAGCAGTTCTTC